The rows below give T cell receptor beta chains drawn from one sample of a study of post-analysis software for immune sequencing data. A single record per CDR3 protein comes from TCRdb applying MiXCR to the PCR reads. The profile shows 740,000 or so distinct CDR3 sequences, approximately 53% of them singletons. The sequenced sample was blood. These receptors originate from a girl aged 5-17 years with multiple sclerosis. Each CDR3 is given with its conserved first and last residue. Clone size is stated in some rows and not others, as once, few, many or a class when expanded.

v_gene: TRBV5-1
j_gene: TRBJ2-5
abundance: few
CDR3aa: CASSLEGGKETQYF

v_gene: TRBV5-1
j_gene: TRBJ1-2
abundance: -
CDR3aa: CASSSGRDYGYTF

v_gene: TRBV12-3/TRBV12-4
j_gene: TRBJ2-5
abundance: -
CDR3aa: CASRWDVGSGQETQYF

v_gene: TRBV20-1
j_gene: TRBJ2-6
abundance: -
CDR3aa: CSGRSGANVLTF

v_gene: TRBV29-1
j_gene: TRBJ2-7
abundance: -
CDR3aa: CSVGRDTEQYF

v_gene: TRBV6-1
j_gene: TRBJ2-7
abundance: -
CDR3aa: CASSEWGTHEQYF

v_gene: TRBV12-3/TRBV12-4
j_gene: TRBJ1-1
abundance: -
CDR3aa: CASHLDRGPVNTEAFF

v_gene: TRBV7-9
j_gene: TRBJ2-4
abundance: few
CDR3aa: CASSPGAGGAKNIQYF

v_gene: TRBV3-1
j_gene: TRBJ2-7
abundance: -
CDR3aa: CASSPRIRSSYEQYF

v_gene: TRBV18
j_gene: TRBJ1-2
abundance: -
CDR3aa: CASSPSGTAQGNRGYTF

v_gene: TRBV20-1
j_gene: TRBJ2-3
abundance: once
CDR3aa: CSARDVVAGGPDTQYF

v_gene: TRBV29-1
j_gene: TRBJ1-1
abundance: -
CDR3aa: CSVEVLGYTEAFF

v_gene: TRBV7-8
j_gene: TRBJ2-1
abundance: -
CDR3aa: CASSLAGTGRAYNEQFF

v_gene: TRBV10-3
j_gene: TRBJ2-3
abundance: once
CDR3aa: CAITQAGGPTDTQYF

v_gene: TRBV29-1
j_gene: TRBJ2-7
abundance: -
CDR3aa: CSVAGQHEQYF

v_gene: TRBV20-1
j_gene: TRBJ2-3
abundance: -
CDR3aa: CSARIRELADTQYF

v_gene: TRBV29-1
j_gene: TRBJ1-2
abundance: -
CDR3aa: CSVLGQSGYTF

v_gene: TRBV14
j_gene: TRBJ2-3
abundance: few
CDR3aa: CASSPLAETSDTQYF

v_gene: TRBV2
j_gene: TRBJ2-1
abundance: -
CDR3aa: CASRAGLAGNEQFF

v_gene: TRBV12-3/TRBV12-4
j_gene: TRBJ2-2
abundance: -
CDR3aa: CASIGLTNTGELFF

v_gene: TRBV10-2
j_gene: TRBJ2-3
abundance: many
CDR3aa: CASTRPDRTDTQYF

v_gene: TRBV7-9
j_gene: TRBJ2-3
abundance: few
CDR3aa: CASGLAGLTDTQYF

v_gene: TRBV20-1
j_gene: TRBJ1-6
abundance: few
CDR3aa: CSAGGQVGHSPLHF

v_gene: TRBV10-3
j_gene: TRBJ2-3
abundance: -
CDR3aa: CAISDSASGGITDTQYF

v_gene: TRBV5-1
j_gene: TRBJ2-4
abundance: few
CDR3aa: CASSNIAGGENIQYF

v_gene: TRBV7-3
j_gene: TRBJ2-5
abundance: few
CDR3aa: CASSLTGPTEGTQYF